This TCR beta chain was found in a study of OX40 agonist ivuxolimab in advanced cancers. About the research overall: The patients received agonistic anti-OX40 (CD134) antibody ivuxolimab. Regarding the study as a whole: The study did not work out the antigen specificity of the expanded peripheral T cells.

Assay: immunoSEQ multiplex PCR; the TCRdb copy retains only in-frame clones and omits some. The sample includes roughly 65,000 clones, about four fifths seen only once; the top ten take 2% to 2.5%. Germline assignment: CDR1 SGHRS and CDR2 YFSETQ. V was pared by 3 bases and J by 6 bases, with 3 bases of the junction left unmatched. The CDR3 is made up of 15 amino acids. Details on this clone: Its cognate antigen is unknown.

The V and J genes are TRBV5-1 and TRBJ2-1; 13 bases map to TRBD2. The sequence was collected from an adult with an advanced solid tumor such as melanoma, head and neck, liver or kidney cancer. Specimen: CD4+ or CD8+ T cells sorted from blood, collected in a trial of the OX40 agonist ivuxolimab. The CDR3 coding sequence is TGCGCCAGCAGCTGGACTAGCGGGGGCCTCAATGAGCAGTTCTTC. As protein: CASSWTSGGLNEQFF.